Reported below is one TCR beta chain. The record originates from a study of T-cell memory formation after mild COVID-19. Study in general: Among the donors, TCR clusters were largely specific to each donor.

Germline values: CDR1 WSHSY, CDR2 SAAADI. V lost 5 bases, J lost 7 bases, and 24 bases lay in between. CDR3 size: 16 residues. TCRdb reprocessed the 5' RACE reads via MiXCR and lists one record per CDR3 protein. The data hold 250,000 or so distinct CDR3 sequences, with approximately 19% observed a single time. This receptor was obtained from a man between 18 and 35 years old who had mild COVID-19 (a few samples of this study predate the infection). Cell type and time point are not known. The J gene is TRBJ2-7, the V gene TRBV10-2; D call uncertain. Input material: PBMCs or a T cell subset sorted from them (not recorded which). DNA for the CDR3: TGCGCCAGCAGTCCGTACGACGAGGCACAGAAGAGGGAGCAGTACTTC. It yields the protein CASSPYDEAQKREQYF.